Listed below are T cell receptor beta chains from one sample, sequenced in a study of cytomegalovirus exposure and HLA in healthy donors. Libraries were prepared by immunoSEQ multiplex PCR; TCRdb keeps only in-frame clonotypes and omits some of them. The profile shows fewer than 150,000 clones, approximately 80% of them singletons. The sequenced sample was PBMCs. The receptor set was obtained from a male donor in good health and CMV-seronegative. CDR3s include the opening cysteine and the closing phenylalanine or tryptophan. Each record gives: clone size, D gene, V gene, J gene, CDR3 DNA, CDR3 protein. A D gene is named only where the DNA matches it firmly. The size of a clone is reported for some rows only, either as once, few or many, or as a class for expanded clones.

NA	NA	TRBV9	TRBJ2-7	TGTGCCAGCAGCGTAGACGGCTACGAGCAGTACTTC	CASSVDGYEQYF
NA	NA	TRBV19	TRBJ1-1	TGTGCCAGCCGTCGGGGGGCGAACACTGAAGCTTTCTTT	CASRRGANTEAFF
NA	NA	TRBV4-3	TRBJ2-5	TGCGCCAGCAGCCGTACAATGGGGCTAGAGACCCAGTACTTC	CASSRTMGLETQYF
NA	TRBD1	TRBV27	TRBJ1-1	TGTGCCACCGCGTTGACAGGGCTCTCCCCCGCTGAAGCTTTCTTT	CATALTGLSPAEAFF
few	NA	TRBV29-1	TRBJ1-1	TGCAGCGTTGAAGCATACGGTGAGAACACTGAAGCTTTCTTT	CSVEAYGENTEAFF
NA	NA	TRBV7-6	TRBJ1-1	TGTGCCAGCAGCTTAGCCTGGCAGGGGAACACTGAAGCTTTCTTT	CASSLAWQGNTEAFF
NA	TRBD2	TRBV7-6	TRBJ2-3	TGTGCCAGCAGCTTAGTGACTAGCATAACAGATACGCAGTATTTT	CASSLVTSITDTQYF
NA	NA	TRBV19	TRBJ2-1	TGTGCCAGTACCCCAGGGGAATCCTACAATGAGCAGTTCTTC	CASTPGESYNEQFF
NA	NA	TRBV19	TRBJ1-5	TGTGCCAGTAGTATAGATCGGTTTCGGGGTTTGAAGCCCCAGCATTTT	CASSIDRFRGLKPQHF
NA	TRBD1	TRBV9	TRBJ2-1	TGTGCCAGCAGCGCGGACAGGGGCGCCTACAATGAGCAGTTCTTC	CASSADRGAYNEQFF
NA	NA	TRBV2	TRBJ1-2	TGTGCCAGCAGTGAACAGGGATTCACCCCTGGCTACACCTTC	CASSEQGFTPGYTF
NA	NA	TRBV6-1	TRBJ1-2	TGTGCCAGCAGTGAAGACGAACTTAACTATGGCTACACCTTC	CASSEDELNYGYTF
NA	TRBD1	TRBV7-2	TRBJ1-2	TGTGCCAGCAGCTTAGAGCCCTCGGGACAGGGAGGAAGAAGCTACACCTTC	CASSLEPSGQGGRSYTF
NA	TRBD1	TRBV12-5	TRBJ1-5	TGTGCTAGTGGTTTGACACTTGCCAGGGGGCGCGCGGGCCAGCCCCAGCATTTT	CASGLTLARGRAGQPQHF
NA	TRBD2	TRBV6-5	TRBJ2-1	TGTGCCAGCAGTTTCGGGGGGGCCCCCTACAATGAGCAGTTCTTC	CASSFGGAPYNEQFF
NA	NA	TRBV6-1	TRBJ1-4	TGTGCCAGCAACGCAAGGGGATTGGGTAATGAAAAACTGTTTTTT	CASNARGLGNEKLFF
NA	NA	TRBV27	TRBJ2-7	TGTGCCAGCAGTTTAGGGGCTTATTCTTACGAGCAGTACTTC	CASSLGAYSYEQYF
NA	NA	TRBV28	TRBJ2-6	TGTGCCAGCAGGGCGGACAGTCCTATCGTCCTGACTTTC	CASRADSPIVLTF
once	NA	TRBV6-5	TRBJ2-7	TGTGCCAGCAGTTACTTGGGGCAGAACTACGAGCAGTACTTC	CASSYLGQNYEQYF
NA	TRBD2	TRBV7-9	TRBJ2-5	TGTGCCAGCATCCGACTAGCGGGGGGAGAGACCCAGTACTTC	CASIRLAGGETQYF
NA	NA	TRBV7-9	TRBJ2-3	TGCTGCACAGGGCGGGCCGCCACAGGGACGCAGTATTTT	CCTGRAATGTQYF
few	NA	TRBV23-1	TRBJ1-1	TGCGCCAGTACACAGGGAACCACTGAAGCTTTCTTT	CASTQGTTEAFF
few	TRBD1	TRBV18	TRBJ1-1	TGTGCCAGCTCAACACAGGGGGCCTCCACTGAAGCTTTCTTT	CASSTQGASTEAFF
NA	TRBD1	TRBV5-6	TRBJ2-7	TGTGCCAGCAGCCGCGGACAGGGCGGCTACGAGCAGTACTTC	CASSRGQGGYEQYF
NA	NA	TRBV7-8	TRBJ2-5	TGTGCCAGCAGCCTAACAGTTAACCAAGAGACCCAGTACTTC	CASSLTVNQETQYF
NA	TRBD2	TRBV11-2	TRBJ2-3	TGTGCCAGCAGCTTAGATGCGGGTAGCGGGGTACGGCAGTATTTT	CASSLDAGSGVRQYF
NA	TRBD1	TRBV5-5	TRBJ1-6	TGTGCCAGCAGCTTGGTTCAAGGGACAGTTAATTCACCCCTCCACTTT	CASSLVQGTVNSPLHF
NA	NA	TRBV28	TRBJ1-4	TGTGCCAGCGGTCAGGCCCTTAATGAAAAACTGTTTTTT	CASGQALNEKLFF
NA	TRBD2	TRBV5-1	TRBJ2-3	TGCGCCAGCAGCTCCCATGGGGTAACTAGCGGGGGAAGGTCTGGGTCCCGACCCACAGATACGCAGTATTTT	CASSSHGVTSGGRSGSRPTDTQYF
NA	TRBD1	TRBV6-6	TRBJ1-2	TGTGCCAGCAGTTTCACAGGGGTCTATGGCTACACCTTC	CASSFTGVYGYTF
NA	NA	TRBV6-1	TRBJ2-7	TGTGCCAGCGATGACAGCTCCTACGAGCAGTACTTC	CASDDSSYEQYF
NA	TRBD2	TRBV11-2	TRBJ2-3	TGTGCCAGCAGCTTAGGGGGGGGAAGCAATACGCAGTATTTT	CASSLGGGSNTQYF